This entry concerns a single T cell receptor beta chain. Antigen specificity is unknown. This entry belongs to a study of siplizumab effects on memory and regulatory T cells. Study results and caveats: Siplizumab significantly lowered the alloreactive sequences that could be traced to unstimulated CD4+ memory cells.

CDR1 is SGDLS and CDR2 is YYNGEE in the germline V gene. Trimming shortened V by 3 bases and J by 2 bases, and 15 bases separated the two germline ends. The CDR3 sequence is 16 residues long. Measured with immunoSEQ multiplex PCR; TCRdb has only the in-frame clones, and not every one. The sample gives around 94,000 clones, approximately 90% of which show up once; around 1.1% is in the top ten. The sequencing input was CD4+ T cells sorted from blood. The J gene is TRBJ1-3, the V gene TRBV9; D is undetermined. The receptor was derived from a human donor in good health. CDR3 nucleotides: TGTGCCAGCAGCGAGGGTCCCGCGGAAGCTGGAAACACCATATATTTT. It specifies CASSEGPAEAGNTIYF.